The next 28 T cell receptor beta chains were all read from a single sample in a study of post-analysis software for immune sequencing data. Study-wide points: TRBV5-6, TRBV5-1 and TRBV20-1 were among five TRBV segments more frequent in patients than controls.

Libraries were made from TCR beta cDNA, and they carried unique molecular identifiers. A single record per CDR3 protein comes from TCRdb applying MiXCR to the PCR reads. The table shows about 200,000 distinct CDR3 sequences, with about 30% occurring only once. The antigens these receptors bind are not known. Sequencing was done on a sample of blood. Source of these receptors: a girl aged 2-17 years with multiple sclerosis.

Of note for this clonotype: A much larger clone sits a single nucleotide away, making a read error possible. The chain recombines TRBV4-1 with TRBJ2-1; D remains unclear. Trimming took off 0 bases at V and 9 bases at J, with 6 bases between the two ends. This CDR3 has 12 residues. CDR1 MGHRA and CDR2 YSYEKL come from the germline V gene. The CDR3 bases are TGCGCCAGCAGCCAAGATAAACCTGAGCAGTTCTTC. It yields the protein CASSQDKPEQFF.

This clonotype was counted at least ten times. The chain combines TRBV6-6 with TRBJ2-7, with 9 bases identical to TRBD1. This CDR3 contains 13 residues. Losses at the gene ends were 5 bases for V and 6 bases for J; bases not matched to a gene: 5. In germline, CDR1 is MNHNY, CDR2 SVGAGI (reference sequence). CDR3 nucleotides: TGTGCCAGCAGTACAACAGGGGGCGGCGAGCAGTACTTC. It specifies CASSTTGGGEQYF.

The V and J genes are TRBV27 and TRBJ1-3; no firm D call. Germline V lookup: CDR1 MNHEY, CDR2 SMNVEV (reference sequence). The V and J ends lost 4 bases and 4 bases respectively, with 11 bases between them. This CDR3 is 14 amino acids long. In DNA, the CDR3 is TGTGCCAGCAGTTGGCGGGGAGCCGGAAACACCATATATTTT. It specifies CASSWRGAGNTIYF.

Only a few counts were recorded for this clonotype. This CDR3 reads CASSLSNSRYEQYF. CDR3 DNA sequence: TGTGCCAGCAGTTTAAGTAATTCCCGGTACGAGCAGTACTTC. The rearrangement links TRBV28 to TRBJ2-7; D remains ambiguous. Germline CDR1 MDHEN, CDR2 SYDVKM. CDR3 length: 14 amino acids. V was pared by 2 bases and J by 4 bases, with 12 bases between.

In its sample, this clonotype was seen once. This chain connects TRBV5-1 to TRBJ2-5; 9 bases map to TRBD2. V was clipped by 4 bases and J by 5 bases; unmatched bases: 9. Germline-derived CDR1 and CDR2 are SGHRS and YFSETQ. The CDR3 has 15 amino acids. The CDR3 sequence is CASSPGLATTETQYF. CDR3 in DNA: TGCGCCAGCAGCCCAGGACTAGCGACGACGGAGACCCAGTACTTC.

In its sample, this clonotype was seen a few times. Just one base apart from a much larger clone, this may be a read error. V is TRBV5-1 and J is TRBJ2-7, with 11 nucleotides matching TRBD2. The end of the DNA is better explained by TRBJ2-5, so the J call may be wrong. Germline V lookup: CDR1 SGHRS, CDR2 YFSETQ. The CDR3 is made up of 14 amino acids. The CDR3 loop is CTSSLGTSGETQYF. The DNA for the CDR3 is TGCACCAGCAGCTTGGGGACTAGCGGAGAGACCCAGTACTTC.

This clonotype occurred many times. The chain has TRBV12-3 or TRBV12-4 and TRBJ1-4; a possible D gene is TRBD1 (6 bases). V dropped 6 bases and J dropped 3 bases, with 11 bases sitting between them. CDR3 size: 14 residues. CDR3 loop: CASSPRGANEKLFF. CDR3 coding DNA: TGTGCCAGCAGCCCCAGGGGAGCTAATGAAAAACTGTTTTTT.

This chain uses TRBV7-9 with TRBJ1-4; D possibly corresponds to TRBD1 (6 bases). Germline-derived CDR1 and CDR2 are SEHNR and FQNEAQ (reference sequence). The CDR3 is made up of 14 amino acids. The V and J ends lost 11 bases and 4 bases respectively, with 17 bases between them. This chain's CDR3 is CASHADRNNEKLFF. CDR3 nucleotide sequence: TGTGCCTCCCACGCGGACAGAAATAATGAAAAACTGTTTTTT.

In its sample, this clonotype was seen a few times. The CDR3, as DNA: TGTGCCAGCAGCCAAGGGAGCGGAGCCTGGTCTAACTATGGCTACACCTTC. It is translated as CASSQGSGAWSNYGYTF. V usage is TRBV14 and J usage is TRBJ1-2; D gene unclear. Trimming removed 1 base from V and 0 bases from J, with 15 bases in between. Germline lookup yields CDR1 SGHDN and CDR2 FVKESK. CDR3 size: 17 residues.

This rearrangement joins TRBV12-3 or TRBV12-4 to TRBJ1-5; perhaps TRBD1 as D (6 bases). The V and J ends lost 5 bases and 5 bases respectively, with 10 bases between them. The CDR3 length is 13 residues. The CDR3 sequence: CASSRQVYQPQHF. The DNA of the CDR3 is TGTGCCAGCAGTAGACAGGTTTATCAGCCCCAGCATTTT.

In this sample, this clonotype turned up many times. This chain joins TRBV12-3 or TRBV12-4 and TRBJ1-5; D is uncertain. This CDR3 has 12 residues. Trimming cost V 1 base and J 6 bases, with 4 bases left between them. The CDR3 sequence: CASSLGTQPQHF. The CDR3 DNA follows: TGTGCCAGCAGTTTAGGGACTCAGCCCCAGCATTTT.

In the case of this clonotype: One junction end disagrees with the germline gene, perhaps due to a read error. V and J are TRBV5-1 and TRBJ2-1; D remains unclear. Germline V CDR1 and CDR2: SGHRS, YFSETQ. The CDR3 runs to 15 residues. The CDR3 is CASSLADGSYNEQFF. CDR3 coding DNA: TGCGCTAGCAGCTTGGCCGATGGCTCCTACAATGAGCAGTTCTTC. Drawing the rest from reference TRBV5-1 and TRBJ2-1, the complete variable domain is KAGVTQTPRYLIKTRGQQVTLSCSPISGHRSVSWYQQTPGQGLQFLFEYFSETQRNKGNFPGRFSGRQFSNSRSEMNVSTLELGDSALYLCASSLADGSYNEQFFGPGTRLTVL.

In its sample, this clonotype was seen many times. The chain employs TRBV20-1 and TRBJ2-1; 10 nucleotides agree with TRBD1. Germline assignment: CDR1 DFQATT and CDR2 SNEGSKA (reference sequence). This CDR3 has 13 residues. With 6 bases clipped from V and 7 bases from J, the junction kept 6 bases outside the gene matches. The CDR3 DNA reads as TGCAGTGCCCGAAGGACAGGGGGAAATGAGCAGTTCTTC. Its translation: CSARRTGGNEQFF.

The chain joins TRBV15 to TRBJ2-5; the D is unclear. This CDR3 is built from 13 residues. V shed 2 bases and J shed 1 base, with 5 bases lying between them. Germline V CDR1 and CDR2: LNHNV, YYDKDF (reference sequence). The CDR3 coding sequence is TGTGCCACCAGCAGACCTATCCAAGAGACCCAGTACTTC. Its protein is CATSRPIQETQYF.

J is TRBJ2-7 and V is TRBV5-1; D gene unclear. V lost 7 bases to trimming and J lost 5 bases, with 13 bases between them. The germline V gene encodes CDR1 SGHRS and CDR2 YFSETQ. CDR3 length: 12 amino acids. CDR3 sequence (DNA): TGCGCCAGCGGCGGTTCTTTCCACGAGCAGTACTTC. Its protein is CASGGSFHEQYF.

On this clonotype: With a much larger clone just one base away, this may be a read error. The chain carries TRBV20-1 and TRBJ1-1; D remains ambiguous. This CDR3 contains 12 residues. Germline loops: CDR1 DFQATT, CDR2 SNEGSKA (reference sequence). As DNA, the CDR3 is TGCAGGGAGCACGCACCGAACACTGAAGCTTTCTTT. Encoded protein: CREHAPNTEAFF.

Concerning this clonotype itself: The junction shows a germline mismatch at one end, possibly a read error. This chain links TRBV5-1 with TRBJ1-1; D call uncertain. Germline-derived CDR1 and CDR2 are SGHRS and YFSETQ. This CDR3 is 15 amino acids long. The CDR3 DNA reads TGCGCCGGCAGCTTACAAGGACTGGGGAACACTGAAGCTTTCTTT. It translates to CAGSLQGLGNTEAFF.

Note on this clonotype: At one end, the junction sequence differs from germline, possibly due to a read error. This chain links TRBV15 with TRBJ1-5, with D unresolved. Looked up from germline, CDR1 is LNHNV and CDR2 is YYDKDF (reference sequence). The CDR3 has 13 amino acids. CDR3 in amino acids: CATSKPSSQPQHF. The CDR3 coding sequence is TGTGCCACCAGCAAGCCGAGCAGTCAGCCCCAGCATTTT.

This clonotype was seen repeatedly, ten times or more. The V and J genes are TRBV20-1 and TRBJ1-2; a possible D gene is TRBD1 (6 bases). This CDR3 is 12 amino acids long. Germline values: CDR1 DFQATT, CDR2 SNEGSKA (reference sequence). V was clipped by 2 bases and J by 8 bases, with 12 bases between them. The DNA for the CDR3 is TGCAGTGCTAGACACAGGGTGAGCGGCTACACCTTC. Protein sequence: CSARHRVSGYTF.

This chain connects TRBV20-1 to TRBJ2-1; D may be TRBD2 (6 bases). Germline loops: CDR1 DFQATT, CDR2 SNEGSKA (reference sequence). V lost 5 bases to trimming and J lost 9 bases, with 17 bases between them. There are 13 residues in the CDR3. The CDR3 is CSAQAPQEGEQFF. CDR3 in DNA: TGCAGTGCTCAGGCACCTCAGGAGGGTGAGCAGTTCTTC.

In this sample, this clonotype turned up many times. This chain connects TRBV10-3 to TRBJ2-1, with TRBD2 matching 9 bases. Germline CDR1 and CDR2: ENHRY and SYGVKD. The CDR3 extends over 17 amino acids. Unmatched junction bases numbered 10, after V lost 0 bases and J lost 7 bases. The CDR3 sequence is CAISESSRLAELNEQFF. CDR3 sequence (DNA): TGTGCCATCAGTGAGTCGAGCAGACTAGCGGAGTTGAATGAGCAGTTCTTC.

This clonotype was picked up a small number of times. CDR3 sequence reads: CASNQSLTSLGEQFF. Written as DNA, the CDR3 is TGTGCCAGCAACCAAAGCCTGACTAGTCTGGGGGAGCAGTTCTTC. J is TRBJ2-1 and V is TRBV21-1; the table's D call, TRBD2, was not checked against the DNA. TRBV21-1 is termed a pseudogene. The length of the CDR3 is 15 residues.

This clonotype was recorded at least ten times. The gene calls are TRBV29-1 and TRBJ2-7; 7 positions match TRBD2. CDR1 is SQVTM, CDR2 ANQGSEA, per germline. This CDR3 has 18 residues. J lost 0 bases, V lost 4 bases, and 18 bases had no gene match. Written as DNA, the CDR3 is TGCAGCGTTGTTCCTATAGGCAATGGGCGGGAGCTCTCCTACGAGCAGTACTTC. Protein: CSVVPIGNGRELSYEQYF.

The CDR3 loop reads CAVGGVEGNQPQHF. The CDR3 coding sequence is TGTGCTGTAGGGGGGGTGGAAGGCAATCAGCCCCAGCATTTT. V gene TRBV7-7 combines with J gene TRBJ1-5; possibly TRBD1 for D (6 bases). The CDR3 consists of 14 residues. Germline-derived CDR1 and CDR2 are SSHAT and FNYEAQ (reference sequence).

This clonotype occurred many times. The chain carries TRBV6-5 and TRBJ2-7, with TRBD1 matching 7 bases. The CDR3 spans 16 residues. The germline V gene has CDR1 MNHEY and CDR2 SVGAGI. V dropped 0 bases and J dropped 0; count of bases not matched to a gene: 5. The CDR3 loop is CASSYSWTGVSYEQYF. CDR3 coding DNA: TGTGCCAGCAGTTACTCCTGGACAGGTGTCTCCTACGAGCAGTACTTC.

The genes are TRBV18 and TRBJ1-2; D is perhaps TRBD1 (6 bases). Germline-derived CDR1 and CDR2 are KGHSH and LQKENI. The CDR3 length is 15 residues. The V end was cut by 3 bases, the J end by 4 bases, with 15 bases between. The CDR3 reads CASSPSTGHGYGYTF. For the CDR3, the DNA is TGTGCCAGCTCACCGTCAACGGGACACGGCTATGGCTACACCTTC.

The table lists this clonotype with many counts. Here the CDR3 DNA reads TGTGCCAGCAGTTGGACGGGGACCTTGGGCTATGGCTACACCTTC. Its translation is CASSWTGTLGYGYTF. The chain joins TRBV7-2 to TRBJ1-2; D may be TRBD1 (5 bases). V was shortened by 6 bases and J by 4 bases, with 18 bases between the two germline ends. Germline CDR1 is SGHTA and CDR2 is FQGNSA. The CDR3 length is 15 residues.

The V and J genes are TRBV5-1 and TRBJ2-1; a weak D match, TRBD2 (6 bases). This CDR3 is 16 amino acids long. Trimming pared 0 bases from V and 0 bases from J, leaving 10 bases between. Germline loops: CDR1 SGHRS, CDR2 YFSETQ. The CDR3 loop is CASSLGLASSYNEQFF. The CDR3 DNA is TGCGCCAGCAGCTTGGGTCTAGCGAGCTCCTACAATGAGCAGTTCTTC.